These T cell receptor beta chains were read from a single sample in a study of cytomegalovirus exposure and HLA in healthy donors. The table came from immunoSEQ multiplex PCR; TCRdb's copy has only in-frame clones and leaves some out. The data hold fewer than 200,000 clones, with approximately 80% observed a single time. The source material was PBMCs. The receptors were sampled from a female donor in good health and CMV-seronegative. Both conserved end residues are trimmed from each CDR3. D genes are given only for firm matches. Size values are once, few and many counts, or a class for expanded clones, and some rows have none.

j_call	d_call	v_call	clone_size	cdr3_aa
TRBJ2-1	TRBD2	TRBV4-3	NA	ASSLQTSGSGNEQF
TRBJ2-2	NA	TRBV5-6	NA	ASSQRVAVGLGELF
TRBJ2-5	NA	TRBV15	NA	ATSRDRQGQETQY
TRBJ2-7	NA	TRBV2	NA	ASRDSVSYEQY
TRBJ1-6	NA	TRBV15	NA	ATSRDTSPLH
TRBJ2-4	NA	TRBV5-8	NA	ASSAGWGDRGQY
TRBJ1-2	TRBD1	TRBV29-1	once	SVRRDRGHGYT
NA	TRBD2	TRBV7-2	few	ASSQGLAGGEQY
TRBJ2-1	NA	TRBV7-2	NA	ASSLGEGYNEQF
TRBJ2-3	TRBD1	TRBV9	NA	ASSFQGAGDTQY
TRBJ1-3	NA	TRBV13	NA	ASSLAQGNTIY
TRBJ1-5	NA	TRBV28	NA	ASSFSAGAPNQPQH
TRBJ1-1	NA	TRBV12-5	NA	ASGLTAGRGTEAF
TRBJ1-6	TRBD1	TRBV4-2	few	ASSQEDEGARSPLH
TRBJ2-7	TRBD2	TRBV5-1	NA	ASSLGASGLDEQY
TRBJ2-5	NA	TRBV29-1	NA	SVLRSEAQY
TRBJ2-5	NA	TRBV18	NA	ASSPALVRAKAKETQY
TRBJ2-7	TRBD1	TRBV5-6	few	ASSIPKGTGGFYEQY
TRBJ1-3	TRBD1	TRBV4-2	NA	ASSPRSGQSSGNTIY
TRBJ1-1	TRBD1	TRBV7-8	NA	ASSLGARGTGNTEAF
TRBJ1-2	TRBD1	TRBV4-1	NA	ASSPDRTGGKSYGYT
TRBJ1-2	TRBD1	TRBV6-4	NA	ASSRTGELNYGYT
TRBJ1-1	NA	TRBV5-6	NA	ASSQGMNTEAF
TRBJ2-1	TRBD2	TRBV11-2	NA	ASSVNSGRLYDEQF
TRBJ2-6	NA	TRBV27	NA	ASSFTGANVLT
TRBJ1-2	NA	TRBV18	NA	ASSAEGEGYT
TRBJ2-7	NA	TRBV6-4	NA	ARYRYEQY
TRBJ2-5	TRBD1	TRBV27	NA	ASRTRQGPRLETQY
TRBJ2-1	NA	TRBV28	NA	ASRGTGLLAEPYNEQF
TRBJ2-2	NA	TRBV29-1	NA	SVEEVSGGVGELF
TRBJ2-5	NA	TRBV9	NA	ASSVGAQETQY
TRBJ2-5	TRBD2	TRBV10-3	NA	AISASSAGVRETQY